A single sample gave rise to the 15 T cell receptor beta chains below, sequenced in a study of blood T cells in healthy people across ages. Alongside a J-beta primer mix, a sample-barcoded 5' primer served in a second PCR lasting about 6 to 11 cycles. TCRdb re-analysed the 5' RACE reads in MiXCR, keeping a single row per CDR3 protein. The data contain around 1,100,000 distinct CDR3 sequences, roughly two fifths of them seen just once; the ten biggest clones take up roughly 14%. The sample was blood. All receptors derive from a man aged 18 to 29 in good health.

This clonotype was observed a handful of times. The rearrangement joins TRBV6-7 to TRBJ1-2; D is possibly TRBD1 (5 bases). TRBV6-7 is labeled an ORF, and its function is uncertain. V lost 7 bases, J lost 4 bases, and 16 bases lay in between. The CDR3 extends over 14 amino acids. The CDR3 loop is CASTKCRDFYGYTF. In DNA form, the CDR3 reads TGTGCCAGCACCAAGTGCCGGGACTTCTATGGCTACACCTTC.

In this sample, this clonotype turned up a few times. J is TRBJ1-6 and V is TRBV6-2 or TRBV6-3, with 9 bases fitting TRBD1. Germline V gene data show CDR1 as MNHEY and CDR2 as SVGEGT. This CDR3 has 15 amino acids. Trimming at V came to 5 bases and at J to 9 bases, leaving 8 bases not matched to a gene. As DNA, the CDR3 is TGTGCCAGCAGTCCGGGACAGGGATATGGTTCACCCCTCCACTTT. Translating it yields CASSPGQGYGSPLHF.

Of note for this clonotype: Just one base apart from a much larger clone, this may be a read error. The chain combines TRBV10-3 with TRBJ2-1; D is unresolved. Per germline, CDR1 ENHRY and CDR2 SYGVKD. This CDR3 contains 15 residues. The chain's CDR3 is CAISESFTRNNVQFF. CDR3 bases: TGTGCCATCAGTGAGTCTTTTACAAGGAACAATGTGCAGTTCTTC.

The chain carries TRBV4-3 and TRBJ2-5, with D perhaps matching TRBD1 (5 bases). The DNA end favors TRBJ2-7, so the J call may be wrong. Germline V CDR1 and CDR2: LGHNA, YSLEER. The CDR3 loop spans 13 amino acids. The CDR3 sequence: CASSQLAGYEQYF. The CDR3 nucleotides read TGCGCCAGCAGCCAGCTGGCAGGGTACGAGCAGTACTTC.

This clonotype was counted between two and nine times. The rearrangement uses TRBV20-1 and TRBJ1-1; the D is unclear. Germline CDR1 reads DFQATT; CDR2 reads SNEGSKA (reference sequence). Trimming took off 0 bases at V and 5 bases at J, with 19 bases between the two ends. This CDR3 spans 16 amino acids. The chain's CDR3 is CSARDERLVSPTEAFF. The CDR3, as DNA: TGCAGTGCTAGAGATGAAAGGCTAGTCTCCCCAACTGAAGCTTTCTTT.

Note on this clonotype: A single base separates this from a much larger clone, so it may be a read error. The chain combines TRBV27 with TRBJ1-2, with 7 bases identical to TRBD1. This CDR3 spans 15 amino acids. With 5 bases clipped from V and 4 bases from J, the junction kept 10 bases outside the gene matches. Germline loops: CDR1 MNHEY, CDR2 SMNVEV (reference sequence). The DNA of the CDR3 is TGTGCCAGCAGTGGAGACAGGGAGGAAAGCTATGGCTACACCTTC. This encodes CASSGDREESYGYTF.

This chain uses TRBV5-5 with TRBJ1-1; D gene uncertain. This CDR3 has 13 amino acids. Germline V CDR1 and CDR2: SGHKS, YYEKEE (reference sequence). Trimming left V 6 bases short and J 5 bases short, with 14 bases between. The CDR3 bases are TGTGCCAGCACCTTATCTTATCAGACTGAAGCTTTCTTT. Its translation: CASTLSYQTEAFF.

In its sample, this clonotype was seen many times. The chain combines TRBV11-2 with TRBJ2-3, with D unresolved. This CDR3 is 16 amino acids long. V was shortened by 1 base and J by 5 bases, with 16 bases between the two germline ends. In germline, CDR1 is SGHAT, CDR2 FQNNGV. The CDR3 bases are TGTGCCAGCAGCTTAGGACCAGCCTCCGTTGGAGATACGCAGTATTTT. Translation: CASSLGPASVGDTQYF.

This clonotype was seen more than once but under ten times. The rearrangement joins TRBV25-1 to TRBJ1-4; D is ambiguous. There are 15 residues in the CDR3. Germline V CDR1 and CDR2: MGHDK, SYGVNS. Trimming left V 4 bases short and J 5 bases short, with 14 bases between. CDR3 in amino acids: CASSGHGLRNEKLFF. CDR3 nucleotide sequence: TGTGCCAGCAGTGGCCACGGACTGCGCAATGAAAAACTGTTTTTT.

This chain uses TRBV20-1 with TRBJ2-1, with D possibly TRBD2 on 5 matching bases. The germline CDR1 and CDR2 sequences are DFQATT and SNEGSKA (reference sequence). This CDR3 comprises 13 residues. Deletions cut 0 bases from V and 14 bases from J, with 17 bases between. CDR3 protein: CSARENEGSVEFF. The CDR3, as DNA: TGCAGTGCTAGAGAGAACGAGGGTAGTGTGGAGTTCTTC.

The CDR3 region has the DNA TGCGCCAGCAGCTTGCCAGAGGACAGGGTTGAAGCTTTCTTT. Its translation is CASSLPEDRVEAFF. The V and J genes are TRBV5-1 and TRBJ1-1; the match to TRBD1 covers 8 bases. The CDR3 runs to 14 residues. Germline CDR1 is SGHRS and CDR2 is YFSETQ. The J segment lost 7 bases and the V segment lost 1 base, leaving 6 bases of the junction unmatched.

The CDR3 DNA is TGCAGCTACAGACAGGGGTTCCTAACGGGGGATACGCAGTATTTT. Amino acid sequence: CSYRQGFLTGDTQYF. The V call is TRBV29-1, the J call TRBJ2-3; 8 bases align to TRBD1. This CDR3 region has 15 residues. CDR1 and CDR2 from the germline V gene are SQVTM and ANQGSEA. V was pared by 8 bases and J by 6 bases, with 16 bases of the junction left unmatched.

V and J are TRBV5-1 and TRBJ1-2; D gene uncertain. Trimming took 0 bases from V and 1 from J, leaving 13 bases between them. Germline V gene data show CDR1 as SGHRS and CDR2 as YFSETQ. CDR3 length equals 16 residues. The CDR3 nucleotides are TGCGCCAGCAGCTTGGGAGGAGTGGGCATTAACTATGGCTACACCTTC. Its translation is CASSLGGVGINYGYTF. The variable domain in full, with the rest retrieved from reference TRBV5-1 and TRBJ1-2, is KAGVTQTPRYLIKTRGQQVTLSCSPISGHRSVSWYQQTPGQGLQFLFEYFSETQRNKGNFPGRFSGRQFSNSRSEMNVSTLELGDSALYLCASSLGGVGINYGYTFGSGTRLTVV.

The chain links TRBV9 to TRBJ2-1; the match to TRBD1 covers 8 bases. This CDR3 region has 16 residues. Germline V lookup: CDR1 SGDLS, CDR2 YYNGEE. Trimming at V came to 0 bases and at J to 4 bases, leaving 6 bases not matched to a gene. The CDR3 spells CASSVAAGQGYNEQFF. In DNA form, the CDR3 reads TGTGCCAGCAGCGTAGCTGCAGGACAGGGATACAATGAGCAGTTCTTC. Filled out from reference TRBV9 and TRBJ2-1, the complete variable domain reads DSGVTQTPKHLITATGQRVTLRCSPRSGDLSVYWYQQSLDQGLQFLIQYYNGEERAKGNILERFSAQQFPDLHSELNLSSLELGDSALYFCASSVAAGQGYNEQFFGPGTRLTVL.

This clonotype was counted once. The CDR3 protein is CASSTASQGNYGYTF. CDR3 DNA sequence: TGTGCCAGCAGCACCGCTAGCCAGGGAAACTATGGCTACACCTTC. The rearrangement uses TRBV9 and TRBJ1-2; perhaps TRBD1 as D (5 bases). Trimming left V 4 bases short and J 2 bases short, with 15 bases between. The germline V gene encodes CDR1 SGDLS and CDR2 YYNGEE. This CDR3 region has 15 residues.